This section outlines one T cell receptor beta chain sequence together with its context. The CDR3 loop spans 13 amino acids. Germline values: CDR1 MGHRA, CDR2 YSYEKL. V was clipped by 3 bases and J by 6 bases, with 9 bases between them. Sequencing used immunoSEQ multiplex PCR; TCRdb keeps in-frame clones, though not all of them. The sample shows about 70,000 clones, 80% to 95% of them seen only once. This entry belongs to a study of T cell changes during pregnancy in multiple sclerosis. The specimen was CD8+ T cells from peripheral blood mononuclear cells, collected in the third trimester of pregnancy. This receptor was obtained from a female donor in good health, enrolled as a control in a pregnancy study. The rearrangement uses TRBV4-1 and TRBJ2-1; tentative D call: TRBD2 (5 bases). The CDR3 sequence is CASSQARGNEQFF. CDR3 nucleotides: TGCGCCAGCAGCCAGGCACGGGGCAATGAGCAGTTCTTC.